This entry describes one TCR beta chain. The data derive from a study of blood T cell repertoires in COVID-19. About the study: There were acute and convalescent COVID-19 samples, and they came from the United States, Italy and Spain.

Enrolment of Seattle patients took place during active infection, and they were followed longitudinally. Assay used: immunoSEQ multiplex PCR; TCRdb lists only in-frame clones, some missing. The repertoire holds about 48,000 clones, more than 75% seen once, with about 2.5% in the top ten. Germline assignment: CDR1 SGHDT and CDR2 YYEEEE. The CDR3 runs to 13 residues. The V gene lost 0 bases and the J gene lost 6 bases, with 9 bases spanning the gap. This clonotype was sampled from a woman aged 80 or over with COVID-19, enrolled during active disease. Sequenced: peripheral blood. This chain connects TRBV5-6 to TRBJ1-2; D is unclear. CDR3: CASSLGADHGYTF. The DNA for the CDR3 is TGTGCCAGCAGCTTGGGGGCAGATCATGGCTACACCTTC.